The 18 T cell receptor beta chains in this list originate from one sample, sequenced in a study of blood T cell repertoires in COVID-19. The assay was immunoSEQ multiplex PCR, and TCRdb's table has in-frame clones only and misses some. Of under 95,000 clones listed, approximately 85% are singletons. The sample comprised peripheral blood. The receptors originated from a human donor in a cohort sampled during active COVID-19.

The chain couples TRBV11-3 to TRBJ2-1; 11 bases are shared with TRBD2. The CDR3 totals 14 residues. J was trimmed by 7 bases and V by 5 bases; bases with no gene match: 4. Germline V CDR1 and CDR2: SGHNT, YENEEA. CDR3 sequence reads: CASSKLAGDNEQFF. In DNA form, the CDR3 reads TGTGCCAGCAGCAAACTAGCGGGAGATAATGAGCAGTTCTTC.

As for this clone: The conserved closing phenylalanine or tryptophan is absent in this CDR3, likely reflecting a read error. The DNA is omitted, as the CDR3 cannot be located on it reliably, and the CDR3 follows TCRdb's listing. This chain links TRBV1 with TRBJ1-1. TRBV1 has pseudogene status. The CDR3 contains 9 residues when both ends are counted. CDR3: CTSSPLRGN.

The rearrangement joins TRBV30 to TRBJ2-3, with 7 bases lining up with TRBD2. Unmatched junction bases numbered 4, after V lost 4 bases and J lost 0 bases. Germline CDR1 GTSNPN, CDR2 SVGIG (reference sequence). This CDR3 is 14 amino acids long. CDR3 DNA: TGTGCCTGGACGCCAGCGGGAAGCACAGATACGCAGTATTTT. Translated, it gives CAWTPAGSTDTQYF. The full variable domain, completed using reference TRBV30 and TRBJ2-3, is SQTIHQWPATLVQPVGSPLSLECTVEGTSNPNLYWYRQAAGRGLQLLFYSVGIGQISSEVPQNLSASRPQDRQFILSSKKLLLSDSGFYLCAWTPAGSTDTQYFGPGTRLTVL.

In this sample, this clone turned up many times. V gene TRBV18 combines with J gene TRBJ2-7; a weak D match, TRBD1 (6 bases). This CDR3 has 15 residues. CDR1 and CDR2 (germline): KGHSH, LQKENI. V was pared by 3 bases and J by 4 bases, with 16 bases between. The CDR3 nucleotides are TGTGCCAGCTCACCGCAACCGGGACACAGTTACGAGCAGTACTTC. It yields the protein CASSPQPGHSYEQYF.

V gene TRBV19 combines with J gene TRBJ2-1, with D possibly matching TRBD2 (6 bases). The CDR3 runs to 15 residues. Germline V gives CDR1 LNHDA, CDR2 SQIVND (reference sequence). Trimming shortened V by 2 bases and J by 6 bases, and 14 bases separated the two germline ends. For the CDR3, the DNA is TGTGCCAGTAGTATACGGGGAGGAGGGGTCAATGAGCAGTTCTTC. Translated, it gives CASSIRGGGVNEQFF. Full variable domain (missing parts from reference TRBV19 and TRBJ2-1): DGGITQSPKYLFRKEGQNVTLSCEQNLNHDAMYWYRQDPGQGLRLIYYSQIVNDFQKGDIAEGYSVSREKKESFPLTVTSAQKNPTAFYLCASSIRGGGVNEQFFGPGTRLTVL.

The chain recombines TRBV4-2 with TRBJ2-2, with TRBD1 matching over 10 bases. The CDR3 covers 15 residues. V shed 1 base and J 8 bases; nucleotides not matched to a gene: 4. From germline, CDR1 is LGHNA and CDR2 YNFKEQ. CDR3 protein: CASSQGQGAAGELFF. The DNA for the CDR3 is TGTGCCAGCAGCCAAGGACAGGGGGCAGCAGGGGAGCTGTTTTTT.

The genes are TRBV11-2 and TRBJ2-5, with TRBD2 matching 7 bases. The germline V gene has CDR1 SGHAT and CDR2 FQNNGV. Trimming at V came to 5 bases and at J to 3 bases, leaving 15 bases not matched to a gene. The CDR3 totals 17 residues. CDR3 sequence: CASSRAGSRGGEETQYF. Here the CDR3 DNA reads TGTGCCAGCAGCCGAGCGGGGTCTCGGGGAGGGGAAGAGACCCAGTACTTC.

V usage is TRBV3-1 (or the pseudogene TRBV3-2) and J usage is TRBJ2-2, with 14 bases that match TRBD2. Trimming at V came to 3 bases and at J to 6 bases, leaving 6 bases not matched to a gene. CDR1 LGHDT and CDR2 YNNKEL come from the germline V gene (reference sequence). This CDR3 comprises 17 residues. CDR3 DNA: TGTGCCAGCAGCCAGGGGGGACTAGCGGGAGTCGCCGGGGAGCTGTTTTTT. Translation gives CASSQGGLAGVAGELFF.

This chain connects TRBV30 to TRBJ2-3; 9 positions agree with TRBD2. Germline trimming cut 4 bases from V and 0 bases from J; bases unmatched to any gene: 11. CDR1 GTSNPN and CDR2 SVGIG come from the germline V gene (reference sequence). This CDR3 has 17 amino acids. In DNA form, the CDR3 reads TGTGCCTGGACTAGCGGGAAGTTTAAATCTAGCACAGATACGCAGTATTTT. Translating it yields CAWTSGKFKSSTDTQYF.

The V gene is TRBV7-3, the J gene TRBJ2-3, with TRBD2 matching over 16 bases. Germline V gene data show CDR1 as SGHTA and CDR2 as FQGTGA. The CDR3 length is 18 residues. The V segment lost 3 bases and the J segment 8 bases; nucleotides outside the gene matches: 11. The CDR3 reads CASSFTGLAGGQSGTQYF. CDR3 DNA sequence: TGTGCCAGCAGCTTCACGGGACTAGCGGGGGGGCAGTCCGGTACGCAGTATTTT.

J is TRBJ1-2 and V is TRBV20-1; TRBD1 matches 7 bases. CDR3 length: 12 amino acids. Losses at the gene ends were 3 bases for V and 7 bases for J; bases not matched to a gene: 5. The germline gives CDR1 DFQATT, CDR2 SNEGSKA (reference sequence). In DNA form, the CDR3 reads TGCAGTGCTAGTGTGTCAGGGGGTGGCTACACCTTC. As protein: CSASVSGGGYTF.

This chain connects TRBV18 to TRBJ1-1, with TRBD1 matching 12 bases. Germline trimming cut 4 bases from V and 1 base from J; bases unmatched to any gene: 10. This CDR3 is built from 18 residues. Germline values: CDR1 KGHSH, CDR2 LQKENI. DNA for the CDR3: TGTGCCAGCTCACAGTTCGCGGGACAGGGGGCGGCGAACACTGAAGCTTTCTTT. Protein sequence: CASSQFAGQGAANTEAFF.

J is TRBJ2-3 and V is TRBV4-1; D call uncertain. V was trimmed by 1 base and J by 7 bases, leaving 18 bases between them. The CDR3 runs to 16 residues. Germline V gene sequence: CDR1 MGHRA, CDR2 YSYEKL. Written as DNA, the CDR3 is TGCGCCAGCAGCCAAGTTAGAGACACGGTCAAAAATACGCAGTATTTT. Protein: CASSQVRDTVKNTQYF.

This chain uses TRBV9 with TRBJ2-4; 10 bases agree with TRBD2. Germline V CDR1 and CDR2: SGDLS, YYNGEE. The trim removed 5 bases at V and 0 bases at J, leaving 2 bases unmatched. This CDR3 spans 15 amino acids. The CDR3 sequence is CASSSGGTAKNIQYF. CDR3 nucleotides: TGTGCCAGCAGTAGCGGGGGGACAGCCAAAAACATTCAGTACTTC.

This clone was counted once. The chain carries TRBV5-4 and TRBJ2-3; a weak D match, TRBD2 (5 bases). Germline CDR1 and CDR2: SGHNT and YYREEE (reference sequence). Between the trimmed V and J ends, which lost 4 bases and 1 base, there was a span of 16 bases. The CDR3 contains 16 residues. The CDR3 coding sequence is TGTGCCAGCAGCCCGAGGAGAGGGATCGGCACAGATACGCAGTATTTT. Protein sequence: CASSPRRGIGTDTQYF.

The CDR3 reads CASSLRGATNEKLFF. The CDR3 nucleotides are TGTGCCAGCAGCTTAAGAGGTGCAACTAATGAAAAACTGTTTTTT. The chain recombines TRBV11-2 with TRBJ1-4, with D uncertain. Per the germline V gene, CDR1 is SGHAT and CDR2 is FQNNGV. The V end was cut by 2 bases, the J end by 0 bases, with 7 bases between. The CDR3 contains 15 residues.

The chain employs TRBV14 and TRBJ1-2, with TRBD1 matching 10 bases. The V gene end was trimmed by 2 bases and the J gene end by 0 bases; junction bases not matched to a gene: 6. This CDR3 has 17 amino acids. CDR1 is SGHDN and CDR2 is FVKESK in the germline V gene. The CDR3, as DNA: TGTGCCAGCAGCCAACTGGGACAGGGGATCCCTAACTATGGCTACACCTTC. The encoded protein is CASSQLGQGIPNYGYTF. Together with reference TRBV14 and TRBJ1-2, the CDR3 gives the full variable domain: EAGVTQFPSHSVIEKGQTVTLRCDPISGHDNLYWYRRVMGKEIKFLLHFVKESKQDESGMPNNRFLAERTGGTYSTLKVQPAELEDSGVYFCASSQLGQGIPNYGYTFGSGTRLTVV.

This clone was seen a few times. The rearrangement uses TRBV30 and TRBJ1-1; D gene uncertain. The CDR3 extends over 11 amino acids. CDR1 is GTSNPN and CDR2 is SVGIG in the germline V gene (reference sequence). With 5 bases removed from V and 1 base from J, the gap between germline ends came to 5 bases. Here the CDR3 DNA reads TGTGCCTGGGCGGGGAACACTGAAGCTTTCTTT. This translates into CAWAGNTEAFF.